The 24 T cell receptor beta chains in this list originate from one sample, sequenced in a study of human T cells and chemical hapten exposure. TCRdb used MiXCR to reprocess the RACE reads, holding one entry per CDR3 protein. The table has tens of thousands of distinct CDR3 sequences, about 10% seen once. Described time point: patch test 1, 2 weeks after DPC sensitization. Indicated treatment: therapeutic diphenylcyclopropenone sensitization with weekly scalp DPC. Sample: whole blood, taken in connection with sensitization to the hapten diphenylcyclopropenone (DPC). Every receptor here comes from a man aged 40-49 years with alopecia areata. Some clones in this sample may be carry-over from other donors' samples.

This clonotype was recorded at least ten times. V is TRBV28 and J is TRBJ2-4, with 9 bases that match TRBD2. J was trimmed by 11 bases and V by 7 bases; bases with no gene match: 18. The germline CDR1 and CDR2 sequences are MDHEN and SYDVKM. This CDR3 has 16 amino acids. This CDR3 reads CASTPRGLATPLLQYF. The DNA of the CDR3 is TGTGCCAGCACCCCCAGGGGACTAGCTACACCGTTGCTTCAGTACTTC. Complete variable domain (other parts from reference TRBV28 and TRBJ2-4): DVKVTQSSRYLVKRTGEKVFLECVQDMDHENMFWYRQDPGLGLRLIYFSYDVKMKEKGDIPEGYSVSREKKERFSLILESASTNQTSMYLCASTPRGLATPLLQYFGAGTRLSVL.

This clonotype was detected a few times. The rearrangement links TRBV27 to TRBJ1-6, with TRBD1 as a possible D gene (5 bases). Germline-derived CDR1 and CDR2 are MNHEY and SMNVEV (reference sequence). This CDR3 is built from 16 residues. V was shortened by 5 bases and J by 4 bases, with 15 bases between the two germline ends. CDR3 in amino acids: CASSPGRQRYNSPLHF. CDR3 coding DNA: TGTGCCAGCAGTCCCGGTAGACAGAGATATAATTCACCCCTCCACTTT.

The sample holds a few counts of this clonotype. The CDR3 sequence is CASSLWSTDTQYF. CDR3 sequence (DNA): TGTGCCAGCAGCTTGTGGTCCACAGATACGCAGTATTTT. This chain connects TRBV5-4 to TRBJ2-3; D gene uncertain. The CDR3 loop spans 13 amino acids. Trimming cost V 1 base and J 2 bases, with 5 bases left between them. Germline CDR1 is SGHNT and CDR2 is YYREEE (reference sequence).

The CDR3 DNA follows: TGCGCCAGCAGCCAAGAACTGGCGTTTGAGTCCTACGAGCAGTACTTC. It specifies CASSQELAFESYEQYF. The chain couples TRBV4-3 to TRBJ2-7; unclear D gene. Trimming took off 0 bases at V and 1 base at J, with 13 bases between the two ends. CDR3 length: 16 amino acids. Germline-derived CDR1 and CDR2 are LGHNA and YSLEER.

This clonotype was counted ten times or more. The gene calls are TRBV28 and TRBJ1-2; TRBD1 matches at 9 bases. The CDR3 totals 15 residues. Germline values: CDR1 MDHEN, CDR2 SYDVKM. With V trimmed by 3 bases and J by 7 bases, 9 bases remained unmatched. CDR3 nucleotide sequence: TGTGCCAGCAGTTTTCCCCCGGGACAGGGAGGTGGCTACACCTTC. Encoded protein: CASSFPPGQGGGYTF.

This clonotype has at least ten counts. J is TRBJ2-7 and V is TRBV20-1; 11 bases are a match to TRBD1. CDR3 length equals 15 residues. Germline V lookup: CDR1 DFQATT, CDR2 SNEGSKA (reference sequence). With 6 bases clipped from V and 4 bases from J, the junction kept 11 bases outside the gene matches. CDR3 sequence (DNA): TGCAGTGCGCGATTGCCCGGGACAGGGGGTTACGAGCAGTACTTC. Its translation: CSARLPGTGGYEQYF.

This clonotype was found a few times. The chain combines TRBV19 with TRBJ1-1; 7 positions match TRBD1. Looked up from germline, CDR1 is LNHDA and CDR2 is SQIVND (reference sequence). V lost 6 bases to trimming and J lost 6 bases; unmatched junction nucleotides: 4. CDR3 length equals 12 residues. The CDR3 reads CASSLRGAEAFF. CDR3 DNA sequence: TGTGCCAGTAGCCTCAGGGGGGCTGAAGCTTTCTTT.

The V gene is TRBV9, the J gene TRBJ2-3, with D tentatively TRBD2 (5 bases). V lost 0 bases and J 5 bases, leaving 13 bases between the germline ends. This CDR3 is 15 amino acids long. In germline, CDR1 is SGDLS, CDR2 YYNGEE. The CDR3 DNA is TGTGCCAGCAGCGTAGAGGCGGAGCGGAAAGATACGCAGTATTTT. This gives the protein CASSVEAERKDTQYF.

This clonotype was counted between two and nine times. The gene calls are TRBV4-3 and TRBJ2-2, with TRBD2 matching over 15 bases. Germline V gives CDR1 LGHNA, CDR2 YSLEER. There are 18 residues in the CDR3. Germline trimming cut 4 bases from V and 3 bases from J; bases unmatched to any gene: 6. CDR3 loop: CASSLSGLAGGYTGELFF. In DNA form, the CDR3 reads TGCGCCAGCAGCCTAAGCGGACTAGCGGGAGGGTACACCGGGGAGCTGTTTTTT.

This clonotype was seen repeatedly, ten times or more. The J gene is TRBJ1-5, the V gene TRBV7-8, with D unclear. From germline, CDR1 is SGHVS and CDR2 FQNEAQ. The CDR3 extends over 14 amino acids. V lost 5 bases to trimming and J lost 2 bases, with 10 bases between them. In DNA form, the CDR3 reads TGTGCCAGCAGCCCTGGTAGCGGCAATCAGCCCCAGCATTTT. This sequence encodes CASSPGSGNQPQHF.

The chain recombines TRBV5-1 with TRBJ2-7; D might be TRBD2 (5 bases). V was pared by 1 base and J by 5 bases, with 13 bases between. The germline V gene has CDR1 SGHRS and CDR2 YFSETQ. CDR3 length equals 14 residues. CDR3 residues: CASSLHLASDEQYF. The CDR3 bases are TGCGCCAGCAGCTTGCACCTAGCTTCGGACGAGCAGTACTTC.

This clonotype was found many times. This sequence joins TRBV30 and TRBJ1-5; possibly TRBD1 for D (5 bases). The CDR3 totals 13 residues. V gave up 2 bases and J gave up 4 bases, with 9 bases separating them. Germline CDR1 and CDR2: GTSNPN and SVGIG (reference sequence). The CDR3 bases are TGTGCCTGGAGTCCCCAGGGAAATCAGCCCCAGCATTTT. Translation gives CAWSPQGNQPQHF.

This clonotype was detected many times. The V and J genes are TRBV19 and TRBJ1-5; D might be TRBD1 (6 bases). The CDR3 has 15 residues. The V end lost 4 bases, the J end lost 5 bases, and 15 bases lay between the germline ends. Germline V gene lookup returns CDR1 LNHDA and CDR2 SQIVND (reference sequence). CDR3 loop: CASSKGGPGDQPQHF. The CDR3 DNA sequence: TGTGCCAGTAGTAAGGGGGGCCCCGGGGATCAGCCCCAGCATTTT.

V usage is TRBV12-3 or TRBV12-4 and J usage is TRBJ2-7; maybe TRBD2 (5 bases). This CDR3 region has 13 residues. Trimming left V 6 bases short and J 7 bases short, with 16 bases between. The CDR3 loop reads CASRAVEAGEQYF. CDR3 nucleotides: TGTGCCAGCAGAGCGGTCGAGGCTGGGGAGCAGTACTTC.

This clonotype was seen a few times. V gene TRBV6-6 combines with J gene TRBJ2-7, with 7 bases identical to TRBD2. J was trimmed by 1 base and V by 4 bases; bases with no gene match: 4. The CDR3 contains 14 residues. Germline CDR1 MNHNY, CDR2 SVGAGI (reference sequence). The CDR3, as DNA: TGTGCCAGCAGTTTAGGCGGGAGTTCCTACGAGCAGTACGTC. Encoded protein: CASSLGGSSYEQYV.

As DNA, the CDR3 is TGTGCCAGCAGTGAATATAGGGTAGCTCTCTACGAGCAGTACGTC. As protein: CASSEYRVALYEQYV. The chain uses TRBV25-1 and TRBJ2-7; no clear D gene. V lost 0 bases and J 3 bases, leaving 12 bases between the germline ends. Germline assignment: CDR1 MGHDK and CDR2 SYGVNS. CDR3 length: 15 amino acids.

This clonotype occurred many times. The CDR3 region is CSARDQETQYF. DNA of the CDR3: TGCAGTGCTAGAGACCAAGAGACCCAGTACTTC. This sequence joins TRBV20-1 and TRBJ2-5; D unclear. The CDR3 runs 11 residues. Germline V gene data show CDR1 as DFQATT and CDR2 as SNEGSKA (reference sequence). Trimming cost V 0 bases and J 1 base, with 0 bases left between them.

This CDR3 is CAISESRLGTGGQPQHF. CDR3 in DNA: TGTGCCATCAGTGAGTCGAGGTTAGGCACTGGGGGACAGCCCCAGCATTTT. The rearrangement joins TRBV10-3 to TRBJ1-5, with D possibly matching TRBD1 (5 bases). CDR3 length: 17 residues. V dropped 0 bases and J dropped 7 bases, with 19 bases sitting between them. CDR1 and CDR2 from the germline V gene are ENHRY and SYGVKD.

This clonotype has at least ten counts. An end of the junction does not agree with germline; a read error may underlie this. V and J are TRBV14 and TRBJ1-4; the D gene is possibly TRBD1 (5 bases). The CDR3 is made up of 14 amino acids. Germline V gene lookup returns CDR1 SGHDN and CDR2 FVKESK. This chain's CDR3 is CASTQQVSSGKLFF. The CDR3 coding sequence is TGTGCCAGCACCCAACAGGTGTCCTCGGGAAAACTGTTTTTT.

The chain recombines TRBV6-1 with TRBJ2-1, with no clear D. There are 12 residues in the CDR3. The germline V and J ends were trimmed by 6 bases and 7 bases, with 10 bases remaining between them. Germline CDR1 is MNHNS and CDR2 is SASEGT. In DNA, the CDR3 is TGTGCCAGCAGCGTAGCTGGGAATGAGCAGTTCTTC. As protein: CASSVAGNEQFF.

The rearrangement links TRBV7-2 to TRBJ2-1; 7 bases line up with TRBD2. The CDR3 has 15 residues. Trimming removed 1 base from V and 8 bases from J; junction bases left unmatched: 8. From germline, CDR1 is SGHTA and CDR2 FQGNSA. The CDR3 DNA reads TGTGCCAGCAGCTTAGGCGGGAGTTTAAACGATGAGCAGTTCTTC. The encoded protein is CASSLGGSLNDEQFF.

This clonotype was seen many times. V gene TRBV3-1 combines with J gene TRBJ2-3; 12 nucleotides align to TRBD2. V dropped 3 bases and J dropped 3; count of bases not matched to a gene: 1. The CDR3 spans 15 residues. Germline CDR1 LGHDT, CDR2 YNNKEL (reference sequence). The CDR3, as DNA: TGTGCCAGCAGCCAGGGGACTAGCGGGACAGATACGCAGTATTTT. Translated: CASSQGTSGTDTQYF.

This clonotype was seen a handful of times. The CDR3, as DNA: TGCAGTGCTCCTCCCGATCGAGCGCAACGGGAGACCCAGTACTTC. Translating gives CSAPPDRAQRETQYF. The chain employs TRBV20-1 and TRBJ2-5; D remains ambiguous. The CDR3 sequence is 15 residues long. From germline, CDR1 is DFQATT and CDR2 SNEGSKA (reference sequence). Deletions cut 5 bases from V and 5 bases from J, with 21 bases between.

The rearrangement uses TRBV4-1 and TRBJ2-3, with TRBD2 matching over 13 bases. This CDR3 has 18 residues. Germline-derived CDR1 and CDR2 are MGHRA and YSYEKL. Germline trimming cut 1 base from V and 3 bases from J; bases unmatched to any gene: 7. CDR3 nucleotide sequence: TGCGCCAGCAGCCAAGCACAAAGGACTAGCGGGAGTACAGATACGCAGTATTTT. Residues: CASSQAQRTSGSTDTQYF.